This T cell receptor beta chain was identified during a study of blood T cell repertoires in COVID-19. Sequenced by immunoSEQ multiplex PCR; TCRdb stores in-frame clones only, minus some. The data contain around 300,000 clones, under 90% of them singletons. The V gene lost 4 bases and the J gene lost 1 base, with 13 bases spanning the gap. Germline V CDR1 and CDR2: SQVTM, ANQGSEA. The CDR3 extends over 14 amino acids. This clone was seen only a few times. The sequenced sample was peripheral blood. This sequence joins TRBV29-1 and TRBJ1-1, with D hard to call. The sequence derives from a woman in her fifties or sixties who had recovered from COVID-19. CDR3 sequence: CSVGLASQNTEAFF. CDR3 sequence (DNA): TGCAGCGTTGGGTTAGCCAGCCAGAACACTGAAGCTTTCTTT.